These 14 T cell receptor beta chains originate from one sample sequenced in a study of a mutant IDH1 vaccine in newly diagnosed glioma. Antigens for these TCRs are unknown. Time point: week 47, end of study. Vaccination used 300 ug of mutant IDH1 20-mer peptide per dose, with topical imiquimod. TCRdb's copy holds only in-frame clones and misses some; the assay was immunoSEQ multiplex PCR. This table holds about 35,000 clones, around nine tenths found once. Sequencing used PBMCs, obtained from a glioma patient whose treatment included an IDH1 peptide vaccine. The receptor set was obtained from a woman in her 30s with glioma.

CDR3: CAWSGIAGGTDTQYF. The CDR3 nucleotides are TGTGCCTGGAGTGGAATAGCGGGAGGCACAGATACGCAGTATTTT. This sequence joins TRBV30 and TRBJ2-3; 9 bases agree with TRBD2. The J segment lost 1 base and the V segment lost 1 base, leaving 3 bases of the junction unmatched. Germline assignment: CDR1 GTSNPN and CDR2 SVGIG (reference sequence). This CDR3 comprises 15 residues.

The sample holds one count of this clone. J is TRBJ1-6 and V is TRBV27; D might be TRBD1 (6 bases). V was trimmed by 2 bases and J by 4 bases, leaving 9 bases between them. Germline assignment: CDR1 MNHEY and CDR2 SMNVEV (reference sequence). The CDR3 sequence is 15 residues long. CDR3 bases: TGTGCCAGCAGTTTAGAGGGGGTGTATAATTCACCCCTCCACTTT. This encodes CASSLEGVYNSPLHF.

Only a few counts were recorded for this clone. The V and J genes are TRBV20-1 and TRBJ2-7; 9 nucleotides align to TRBD1. Germline assignment: CDR1 DFQATT and CDR2 SNEGSKA (reference sequence). The V gene end was trimmed by 5 bases and the J gene end by 6 bases; junction bases not matched to a gene: 2. This CDR3 region has 11 residues. CDR3 amino acids: CSAHRGLEQYF. In DNA form, the CDR3 reads TGCAGTGCTCACAGGGGGCTCGAGCAGTACTTC.

This clone was detected only a few times. The chain employs TRBV6-6 and TRBJ2-2; 8 bases line up with TRBD1. CDR1 is MNHNY and CDR2 is SVGAGI in the germline V gene (reference sequence). The trim removed 4 bases at V and 4 bases at J, leaving 8 bases unmatched. This CDR3 comprises 16 residues. The CDR3 coding sequence is TGTGCCAGCAGTTCCGCCCAGGGGGCCTCCACCGGGGAGCTGTTTTTT. Amino acid sequence: CASSSAQGASTGELFF.

The chain joins TRBV5-1 to TRBJ1-2; D gene uncertain. There are 15 residues in the CDR3. V was cut by 0 bases and J by 5 bases, with 14 bases left in between. From germline, CDR1 is SGHRS and CDR2 YFSETQ. CDR3 protein: CASSLALGEDYGYTF. The CDR3 bases are TGCGCCAGCAGCTTGGCCTTGGGTGAGGATTATGGCTACACCTTC.

This clone appeared once. The sample has other DNA sequences that encode this CDR3 too. Here the CDR3 DNA reads TGTGCCACCAGCAGAGGAAATGAGCAGTTCTTC. It translates to CATSRGNEQFF. The chain recombines TRBV15 with TRBJ2-1, with unresolved D. The V and J ends lost 1 base and 7 bases respectively, with 2 bases between them. Germline V gene data show CDR1 as LNHNV and CDR2 as YYDKDF (reference sequence). The CDR3 loop spans 11 amino acids.

J is TRBJ2-2 and V is TRBV9, with 12 positions matching TRBD1. CDR3 length: 19 residues. Germline V gene sequence: CDR1 SGDLS, CDR2 YYNGEE. V was pared by 5 bases and J by 5 bases, with 16 bases of the junction left unmatched. DNA of the CDR3: TGTGCCAGCAGGGGTAGGGGACAGGGGGCAATAATGGGAACCGGGGAGCTGTTTTTT. This sequence encodes CASRGRGQGAIMGTGELFF.

The chain couples TRBV30 to TRBJ1-1; D is unresolved. The ends were cut back, 1 base at V and 6 bases at J, with 6 bases in the middle. Germline CDR1 and CDR2: GTSNPN and SVGIG (reference sequence). The CDR3 contains 11 residues. The CDR3 DNA follows: TGTGCCTGGAGTGCAGTAGCTGAAGCTTTCTTT. Protein: CAWSAVAEAFF.

This chain joins TRBV4-2 and TRBJ2-1, with 9 bases identical to TRBD2. J gave up 4 bases and V 4 bases, and 5 bases lay outside the gene matches. In germline, CDR1 is LGHNA, CDR2 YNFKEQ. This CDR3 has 15 residues. In nucleotides, the CDR3 is TGTGCCAGCAGCCCGGGGGCGGGGGGGTACAATGAGCAGTTCTTC. This translates into CASSPGAGGYNEQFF.

The chain has TRBV5-1 and TRBJ1-6; D gene ambiguous. V gave up 7 bases and J gave up 0 bases, with 29 bases separating them. This CDR3 has 21 amino acids. Germline CDR1 and CDR2: SGHRS and YFSETQ. CDR3 in amino acids: CASSTGIIDYSSPSYNSPLHF. The CDR3 DNA is TGCGCCAGCTCGACGGGAATTATTGACTACTCGTCTCCCTCCTATAATTCACCCCTCCACTTT.

This chain uses TRBV13 with TRBJ2-7, with 7 bases lining up with TRBD1. After removal of 4 bases from V and 2 bases from J, the junction contained 5 bases not matched to a gene. Germline V gene sequence: CDR1 PRHDT, CDR2 FYEKMQ (reference sequence). The CDR3 extends over 14 amino acids. CDR3 loop: CASSSRGLPYEQYF. Written as DNA, the CDR3 is TGTGCCAGCAGCTCAAGGGGGCTCCCCTACGAGCAGTACTTC. Drawing the rest from reference TRBV13 and TRBJ2-7, the complete variable domain is AAGVIQSPRHLIKEKRETATLKCYPIPRHDTVYWYQQGPGQDPQFLISFYEKMQSDKGSIPDRFSAQQFSDYHSELNMSSLELGDSALYFCASSSRGLPYEQYFGPGTRLTVT.

This clone was picked up one time. The chain recombines TRBV2 with TRBJ1-2, with a tentative D call TRBD1 (6 bases). The CDR3 runs 13 residues. The germline V gene has CDR1 SNHLY and CDR2 FYNNEI. Trimming left V 7 bases short and J 8 bases short, with 17 bases between. The CDR3 bases are TGTGCCAGCATAACGCAACAGGGTGGCGGCTACACCTTC. It translates to CASITQQGGGYTF.

This sequence joins TRBV7-3 and TRBJ1-1; D unclear. Germline-derived CDR1 and CDR2 are SGHTA and FQGTGA. The CDR3 contains 13 residues. V lost 2 bases and J lost 1, with 5 bases in between. Here the CDR3 reads CASSLAQNTEAFF. The DNA for the CDR3 is TGTGCCAGCAGCTTAGCTCAGAACACTGAAGCTTTCTTT.

This clone was observed a single time. The CDR3 sequence is CASSFGTGNYEQYF. CDR3 sequence (DNA): TGTGCCAGTAGTTTCGGGACAGGGAACTACGAGCAGTACTTC. The chain carries TRBV19 and TRBJ2-7, with 9 bases that match TRBD1. The CDR3 is 14 residues long. Germline V gene sequence: CDR1 LNHDA, CDR2 SQIVND (reference sequence). Germline trimming cut 5 bases from V and 3 bases from J; bases unmatched to any gene: 5.